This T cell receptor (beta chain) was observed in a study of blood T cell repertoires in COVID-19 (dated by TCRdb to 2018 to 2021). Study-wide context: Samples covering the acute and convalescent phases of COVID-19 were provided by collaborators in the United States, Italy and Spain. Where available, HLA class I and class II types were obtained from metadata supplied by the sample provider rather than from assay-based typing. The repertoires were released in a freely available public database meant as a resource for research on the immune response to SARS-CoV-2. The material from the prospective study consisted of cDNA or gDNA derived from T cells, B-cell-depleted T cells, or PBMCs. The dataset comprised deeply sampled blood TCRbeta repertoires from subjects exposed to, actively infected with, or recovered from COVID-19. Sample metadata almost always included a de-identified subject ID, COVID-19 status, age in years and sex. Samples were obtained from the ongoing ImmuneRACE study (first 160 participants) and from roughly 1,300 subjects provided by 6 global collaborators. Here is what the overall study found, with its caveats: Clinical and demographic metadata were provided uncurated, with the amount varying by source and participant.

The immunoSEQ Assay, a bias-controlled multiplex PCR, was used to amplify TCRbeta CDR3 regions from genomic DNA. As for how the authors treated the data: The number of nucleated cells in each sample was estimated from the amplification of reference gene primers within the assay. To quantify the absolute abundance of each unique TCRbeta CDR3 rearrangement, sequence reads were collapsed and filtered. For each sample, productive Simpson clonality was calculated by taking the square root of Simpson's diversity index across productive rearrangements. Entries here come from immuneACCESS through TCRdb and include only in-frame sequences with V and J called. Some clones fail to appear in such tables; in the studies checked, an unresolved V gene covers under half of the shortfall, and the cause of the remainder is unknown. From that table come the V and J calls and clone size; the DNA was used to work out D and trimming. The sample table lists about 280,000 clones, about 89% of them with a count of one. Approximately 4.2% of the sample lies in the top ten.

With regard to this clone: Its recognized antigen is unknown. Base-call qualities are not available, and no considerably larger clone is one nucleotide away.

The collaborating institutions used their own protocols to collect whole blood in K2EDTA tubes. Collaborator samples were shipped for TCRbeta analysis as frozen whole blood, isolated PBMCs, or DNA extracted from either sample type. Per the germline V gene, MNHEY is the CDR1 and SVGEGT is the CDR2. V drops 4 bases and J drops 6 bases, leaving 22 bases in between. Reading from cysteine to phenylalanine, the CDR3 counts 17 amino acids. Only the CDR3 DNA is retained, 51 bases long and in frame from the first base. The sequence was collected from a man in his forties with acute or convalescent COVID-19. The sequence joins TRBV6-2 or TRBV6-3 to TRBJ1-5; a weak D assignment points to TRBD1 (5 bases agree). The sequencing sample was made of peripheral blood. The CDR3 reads CASSSLPGLGRSQPQHF. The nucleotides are TGTGCCAGCAGTTCTCTCCCGGGACTAGGACGGAGTCAGCCCCAGCATTTT.